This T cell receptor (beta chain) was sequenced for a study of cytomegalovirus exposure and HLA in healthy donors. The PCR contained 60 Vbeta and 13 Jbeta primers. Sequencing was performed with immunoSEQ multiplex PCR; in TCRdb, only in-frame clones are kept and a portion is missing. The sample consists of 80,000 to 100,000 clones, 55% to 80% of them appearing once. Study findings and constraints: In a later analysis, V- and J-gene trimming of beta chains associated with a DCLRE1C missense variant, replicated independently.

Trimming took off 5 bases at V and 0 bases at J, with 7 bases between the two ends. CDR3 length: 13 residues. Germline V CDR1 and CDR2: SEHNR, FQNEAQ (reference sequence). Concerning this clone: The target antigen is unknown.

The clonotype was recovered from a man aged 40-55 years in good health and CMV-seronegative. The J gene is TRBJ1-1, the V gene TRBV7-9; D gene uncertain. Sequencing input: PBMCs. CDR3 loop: CASSETLNTEAFF. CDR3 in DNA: TGTGCCAGCAGCGAAACTTTGAACACTGAAGCTTTCTTT.